This is a list of T cell receptor beta chains from one sample in a study of T cell responses to AZD1222 COVID-19 vaccine. Repertoires were generated with immunoSEQ multiplex PCR, while TCRdb's copy carries only in-frame clones and drops some. In the table there are 150,000 to 180,000 clones, 90% of which are singletons. Sample: peripheral blood, taken on day 0 of AZD1222 vaccination. These receptors were collected from an adult in good health. Each CDR3 is given with its conserved first and last residue. A D gene is named only where the DNA matches it firmly. The size field is filled for only some rows; it gives once, few, many or a size class.

TGTGCCATCAGCACCGGGCTCACCCATACTGAGCAGTTCTTC	CAISTGLTHTEQFF	NA	NA	TRBV10-3	TRBJ2-1
TGTGCCACCAGTAGGACTAGCGGGATGACGTACAATGAGCAGTTCTTC	CATSRTSGMTYNEQFF	TRBD2	NA	TRBV24-1	TRBJ2-1
TGTGCCAGCAGCGCGTCCAGGAGGCGGGCGTCCTACAATGAGCAGTTCTTC	CASSASRRRASYNEQFF	NA	NA	TRBV9	TRBJ2-1
TGTGCCAGCACGAGAGGAGTGAGCACAGATACGCAGTATTTT	CASTRGVSTDTQYF	NA	NA	TRBV27	TRBJ2-3
TGTGCCAGCAGCCCAAGTCCTAGCTCTGGAAACACCATATATTTT	CASSPSPSSGNTIYF	NA	few	TRBV9	TRBJ1-3
TGTGCCAGCTCACCCACAGGGGGTTCCTACGAGCAGTACTTC	CASSPTGGSYEQYF	TRBD1	few	TRBV18	TRBJ2-7
TGTGCCAGCAGCGTCCGGGACGGAGACAATGAGCAGTTCTTC	CASSVRDGDNEQFF	NA	NA	TRBV9	TRBJ2-1
TGTGCCAGCAGCAAGGACAGCCCCTACGGGCAGTACTTC	CASSKDSPYGQYF	NA	NA	TRBV28	TRBJ2-7
TGCAGTACCAGTCACACCGGGGAGCTGTTTTTT	CSTSHTGELFF	NA	NA	TRBV20-1	TRBJ2-2
TGTGCCAGCAGCACAGGGTTTGGCTACACCTTC	CASSTGFGYTF	NA	NA	TRBV28	TRBJ1-2
TGTGCCAGCAGTACAGGGGGCGCGACTGAAGCTTTCTTT	CASSTGGATEAFF	TRBD1	NA	TRBV6-2/TRBV6-3	TRBJ1-1
TGTGCCAGTAGTATATCGATCCTAGCATATGAGCAGTTCTTC	CASSISILAYEQFF	NA	NA	TRBV19	TRBJ2-1